A selection of T cell receptor beta chains follows, all from one sample in a study of blood T cell repertoires in COVID-19. Sequencing used immunoSEQ multiplex PCR; TCRdb keeps in-frame clones, though not all of them. The profile shows roughly 250,000 clones, more than 70% of them singletons. Sequencing input: peripheral blood. The receptors stem from a woman in her thirties or forties who had recovered from COVID-19. The CDR3 runs from the conserved cysteine through the conserved F or W. The D gene is left open where the match is weak. The size of a clone is reported for some rows only, either as once, few or many, or as a class for expanded clones.

TRBD1	-	TRBV5-4	TRBJ2-5	TGTGCCAGCAGCTCCTGGACAGGGGCTAGACAAGAGACCCAGTACTTC	CASSSWTGARQETQYF
-	few	TRBV5-5	TRBJ1-2	TGTGCCAGCAGCTTGGGGGGCCCGGGCTATTATGGCTACACCTTC	CASSLGGPGYYGYTF
-	-	TRBV20-1	TRBJ2-3	TGCAGCCAGGGGGATACGCAGTATTTT	CSQGDTQYF
-	-	TRBV27	TRBJ2-1	TGTGCCAGCAGTTTATCGGGCAGGGGGGCCCACAATGAGCAGTTCTTC	CASSLSGRGAHNEQFF
TRBD2	-	TRBV7-2	TRBJ2-3	TGTGCCAGCAGCTTTAGCGGGAGGGGTCGCACAGATACGCAGTATTTT	CASSFSGRGRTDTQYF
-	-	TRBV7-9	TRBJ1-2	TGTGCCAGCAGCTTGGACAAGACGCACAACTATGGCTACACCTTC	CASSLDKTHNYGYTF
-	-	TRBV7-2	TRBJ2-2	TGTGCCAGCAGCCCCAGGGGCAACACCGGGGAGCTGTTTTTT	CASSPRGNTGELFF
TRBD2	once	TRBV15	TRBJ2-3	TGTGCCACCAGCAGAGATTATAGCGGGGGCCCCACAGATACGCAGTATTTT	CATSRDYSGGPTDTQYF
TRBD2	-	TRBV5-1	TRBJ2-3	TGCGCCAGCAGCGGGGGACTAGCGGGAGTAAAAGATACGCAGTATTTT	CASSGGLAGVKDTQYF
-	-	TRBV19	TRBJ1-5	TGTGCCAGTGGGGCATTCACCAATCAGCCCCAGCATTTT	CASGAFTNQPQHF